The T cell receptor (beta chain) described here comes from a study of cytomegalovirus exposure and HLA in healthy donors. Study summary: Sequencing of around 200 million T cells in an earlier analysis found 90 million to 120 million unique TCR beta sequences.

This PCR relied on a set of 60 Vbeta primers and 13 Jbeta primers. Only in-frame clones appear in the TCRdb table, and some are missing; sequencing was by immunoSEQ multiplex PCR. This table has about 190,000 clones, roughly 77% appearing once. This CDR3 comprises 14 residues. Germline CDR1 is SQVTM and CDR2 is ANQGSEA. V gave up 5 bases and J gave up 0 bases; unmatched junction bases: 2. The study, taken as a whole, reports: For most subjects, TCR beta sequences were reported to predict HLA-A and HLA-B alleles with accuracy.

Worth noting for this clone: Its antigen is not known.

The source is a woman aged 50 to 60 in good health and CMV-seronegative. The chain recombines TRBV29-1 with TRBJ1-3; 9 positions match TRBD1. The specimen sequenced was PBMCs. This chain's CDR3 is CSVPGQGSGNTIYF. Written as DNA, the CDR3 is TGCAGCGTTCCGGGACAGGGCTCTGGAAACACCATATATTTT.